This T cell receptor (beta chain) came from a study of cytomegalovirus exposure and HLA in healthy donors. In its sample, this clone was seen once. Its antigen is unidentified. Findings of the study overall: Later, an analysis found that TCR clusters from the first cohort tended to co-occur in the 120 validation repertoires.

V was shortened by 1 base and J by 8 bases, with 20 bases between the two germline ends. The CDR3 is 17 amino acids. Germline V gene lookup returns CDR1 LGHNA and CDR2 YNFKEQ. TCRdb's table, derived via immunoSEQ multiplex PCR, lists solely in-frame clones and lacks some. Of 90,000 to 110,000 clones in the sample, 88% are singletons; the top ten hold about 2%. The rearrangement uses TRBV4-2 and TRBJ1-4, with D perhaps TRBD1 (6 bases). The specimen was PBMCs. This receptor was obtained from a woman aged 18 to 35 in good health and CMV-seronegative. The CDR3 nucleotides are TGTGCCAGCAGCCAAGGAACAGGGCGGGGGGTTAGGGAAAAACTGTTTTTT. Protein product: CASSQGTGRGVREKLFF.